This T cell receptor beta chain was documented in a study of T cell repertoires in cytomegalovirus infection (dated by TCRdb to about 2019). Study-level background: The peptide stimulations were aimed at well-studied HLA-B-restricted epitopes as well as recently identified HLA-C-restricted CMV epitopes, whose presentation resists viral immunomodulation. Donor HLA type was relevant to the analysis, as public TCR beta signatures indicated carriage of CMV infection together with the matching HLA type. The paper's findings and limits, for the study overall: The ex vivo response was dominated by HLA-C-restricted CMV-specific TCR beta clonotypes, which also provided the single most frequent clonotype in two of eight donors. In both this cohort and an independent cohort of approximately 350 donors, the cumulative frequency of public TCR beta family members distinguished carriers of CMV infection plus the relevant HLA type.

There are many counts of this clonotype. Its cognate antigen has yet to be identified. No much larger clonotype is one base removed from it; base qualities were not supplied. Sequencing relied on an Illumina HiSeq 1500. The raw public data were reprocessed by TCRdb itself: fastp quality trimming at Q25, MiXCR clonotype calling, in-frame beta chains only. Records with the same CDR3 protein are collapsed into one entry carrying the most frequent genes and DNA. This sample gives 750,000 to 950,000 distinct CDR3 sequences in total; about 29% of them show up just once. The ten largest clones capture over 10% of the sample. Spanning cysteine to phenylalanine, the CDR3 consists of 15 amino acids. Only the CDR3 part of the read is kept: 45 bases, read in frame from the first base. The germline ends are 10 bases apart after V is trimmed by 1 base and J by 2 bases. Per the germline V gene, SGHVS is the CDR1 and FNYEAQ is the CDR2.

Sample treatment or condition, as interpreted from the label and publication: in vitro stimulation with specific CMV peptide epitopes to enrich CMV-specific T cells. Recombination connected TRBV7-6 to TRBJ2-3; tentative D gene TRBD2, with 6 bases matching. The material was cultured CD8+ T cells from PBMCs, obtained from culture after CMV antigen stimulation. This receptor was identified in a human donor in good health (CMV status not recorded). Some clones in this sample may be carry-over from other donors' samples. The CDR3: CASSLVPGLTDTQYF. The DNA sequence is as follows: TGTGCCAGCAGCTTAGTCCCGGGACTCACAGATACGCAGTATTTT.